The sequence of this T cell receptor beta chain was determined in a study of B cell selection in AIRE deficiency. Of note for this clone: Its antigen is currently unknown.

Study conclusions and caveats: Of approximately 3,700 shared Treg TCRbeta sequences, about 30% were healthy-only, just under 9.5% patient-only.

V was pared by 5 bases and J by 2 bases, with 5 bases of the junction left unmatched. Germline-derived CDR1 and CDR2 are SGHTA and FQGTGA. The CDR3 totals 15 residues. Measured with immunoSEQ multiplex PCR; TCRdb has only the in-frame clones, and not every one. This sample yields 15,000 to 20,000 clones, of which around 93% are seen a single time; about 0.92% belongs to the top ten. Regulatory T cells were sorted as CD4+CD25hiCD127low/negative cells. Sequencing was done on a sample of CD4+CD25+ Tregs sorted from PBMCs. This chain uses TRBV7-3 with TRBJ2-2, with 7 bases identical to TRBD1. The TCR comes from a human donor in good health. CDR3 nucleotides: TGTGCCAGCAGCCTGACAGGGAGTAACACCGGGGAGCTGTTTTTT. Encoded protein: CASSLTGSNTGELFF.